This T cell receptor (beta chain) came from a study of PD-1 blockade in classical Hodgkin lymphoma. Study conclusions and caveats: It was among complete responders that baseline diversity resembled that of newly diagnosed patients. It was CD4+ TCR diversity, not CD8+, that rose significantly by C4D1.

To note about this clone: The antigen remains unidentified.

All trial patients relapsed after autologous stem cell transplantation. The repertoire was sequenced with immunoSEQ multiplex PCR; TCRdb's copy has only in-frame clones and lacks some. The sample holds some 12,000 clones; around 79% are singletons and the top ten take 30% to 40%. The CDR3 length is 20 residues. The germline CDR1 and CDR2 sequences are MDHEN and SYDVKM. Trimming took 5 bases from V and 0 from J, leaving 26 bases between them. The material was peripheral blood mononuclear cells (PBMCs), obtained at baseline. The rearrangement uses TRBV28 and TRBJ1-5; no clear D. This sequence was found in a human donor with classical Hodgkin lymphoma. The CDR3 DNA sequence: TGTGCCAGCAGTGTCCTAATCTTCGGTCTCGCAGTGGGTAGCAATCAGCCCCAGCATTTT. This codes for CASSVLIFGLAVGSNQPQHF.